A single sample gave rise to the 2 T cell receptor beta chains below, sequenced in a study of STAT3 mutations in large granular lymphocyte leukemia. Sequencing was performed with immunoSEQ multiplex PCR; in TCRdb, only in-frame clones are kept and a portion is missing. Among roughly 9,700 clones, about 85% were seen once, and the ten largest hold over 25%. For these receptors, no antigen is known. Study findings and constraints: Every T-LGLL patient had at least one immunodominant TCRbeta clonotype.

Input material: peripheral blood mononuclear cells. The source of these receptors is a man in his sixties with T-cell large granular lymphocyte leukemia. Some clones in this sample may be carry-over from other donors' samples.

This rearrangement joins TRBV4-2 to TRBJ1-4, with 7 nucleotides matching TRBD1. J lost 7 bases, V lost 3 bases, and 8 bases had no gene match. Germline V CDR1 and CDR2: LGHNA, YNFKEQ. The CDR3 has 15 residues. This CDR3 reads CASSQNDREGEKLFF. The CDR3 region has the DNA TGTGCCAGCAGCCAGAACGACAGGGAGGGTGAAAAACTGTTTTTT.

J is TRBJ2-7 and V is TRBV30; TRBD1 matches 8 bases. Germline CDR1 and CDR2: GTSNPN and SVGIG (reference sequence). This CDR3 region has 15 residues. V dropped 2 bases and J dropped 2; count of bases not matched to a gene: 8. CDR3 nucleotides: TGTGCCTGGAGTACAGACAGGGGAGACCCCTACGAGCAGTACTTC. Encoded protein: CAWSTDRGDPYEQYF.